This T cell receptor (beta chain) was captured in a study of blood T cell repertoires in COVID-19. The wider study: Acute and convalescent COVID-19 samples came from the United States, Italy and Spain.

The ends were cut back, 11 bases at V and 4 bases at J, with 24 bases in the middle. CDR3 length equals 15 residues. The V gene's germline CDR1 is LNHDA and CDR2 SQIVND (reference sequence). Profiled with immunoSEQ multiplex PCR; TCRdb holds only in-frame clones, not every one. Seen here are about 130,000 clones, 70% to 90% observed once, and the top ten hold 3.6%. The sequenced sample consisted of peripheral blood. The V gene is TRBV19, the J gene TRBJ2-7; D is possibly TRBD1 (7 bases). The origin of this receptor is a woman aged 55-75 years with acute or convalescent COVID-19. CDR3 loop: CASQGGYGGAYEQYF. The CDR3 DNA reads as TGTGCCTCCCAAGGGGGCTACGGGGGTGCATACGAGCAGTACTTC.